These 2 T cell receptor beta chains were all obtained from the same sample, sequenced in a study of CD8+ T cells in alopecia areata (dated 2018 in TCRdb). This specimen's treatment or condition label, per the study, means: oral pan-JAK inhibitor, 5-10 mg twice daily. The library was obtained by the immunoSEQ multiplex PCR assay. RNA was extracted from all samples and reverse transcribed into cDNA as template for TCR sequencing. Not all clones reach the TCRdb copy of this immuneACCESS table, which keeps in-frame sequences only. Checked studies attribute under half of the gap to unresolved V genes and leave the rest unexplained. Within this sample are about 180,000 clones, with about 51% of them counted one time only. The ten most abundant clones make up roughly a tenth of the sample. The sequences come from CD8+ T cells sorted from blood, collected around week 54, from a patient treated with tofacitinib. The receptor set was obtained from a human donor with alopecia areata.

Comment on this clone: This sample includes further DNA sequences coding for the same CDR3. V usage is TRBV30 and J usage is TRBJ2-2; D is uncertain. Germline V CDR1 and CDR2: GTSNPN, SVGIG (reference sequence). The length of the CDR3 is 11 residues. V dropped 0 bases and J dropped 5 bases, with 1 base sitting between them. The CDR3 DNA follows: TGTGCCTGGAGTGTTACCGGGGAGCTGTTTTTT. This codes for CAWSVTGELFF. Filled out from reference TRBV30 and TRBJ2-2, the complete variable domain reads SQTIHQWPATLVQPVGSPLSLECTVEGTSNPNLYWYRQAAGRGLQLLFYSVGIGQISSEVPQNLSASRPQDRQFILSSKKLLLSDSGFYLCAWSVTGELFFGEGSRLTVL.

This clone was seen just once. This chain uses TRBV12-5 with TRBJ1-2; 8 positions match TRBD1. This CDR3 contains 16 residues. After removal of 0 bases from V and 5 bases from J, the junction contained 8 bases not matched to a gene. Germline CDR1 reads LGHNT; CDR2 reads FRNRAP. This CDR3 reads CASGLVPGQVNYGYTF. CDR3 DNA: TGTGCTAGTGGTTTGGTCCCGGGACAGGTCAATTATGGCTACACCTTC.